Included here is one T cell receptor beta chain sequence, with context. Its antigen is as yet unknown. Germline assignment: CDR1 PRHDT and CDR2 FYEKMQ (reference sequence). Unmatched junction bases numbered 9, after V lost 5 bases and J lost 6 bases. CDR3 length equals 15 residues. This sample stems from a study of regulatory T cells in long-lasting Graves disease. Whole-study findings and limits: Examination was confined to peripheral blood, excluding thyroid tissue. The study found persistent patients shared more public clonotypes (over 2,500) than new patients (roughly 880).

The time point was: persistent/refractory GD, antithyroid drugs over 5 years with positive TRAb. Generation of the TCR library employed RNA extracted from PBMCs. Arm-PCR of CDR3 regions with iRepertoire HTBI primers generated TCR beta libraries. TCRdb reprocessed the multiplex PCR reads with MiXCR, giving one entry per CDR3 protein. The data hold 350,000 to 450,000 distinct CDR3 sequences, with roughly a fifth observed a single time. The source material was peripheral blood mononuclear cells (PBMCs), sampled when the disease was refractory, from a patient treated with antithyroid drugs. This chain connects TRBV13 to TRBJ2-2; 7 bases agree with TRBD2. This receptor was obtained from a female donor with Graves disease. The CDR3 region has the DNA TGTGCCAGCAGCCTAGCGGAGTATAGCCCCGGGGAGCTGTTTTTT. Translation: CASSLAEYSPGELFF.